Reported below is one T cell receptor (beta chain). Generated by immunoSEQ multiplex PCR, the TCRdb table keeps only in-frame clones and is missing some. Among more than 250,000 clones listed, about nine tenths were seen once. This entry is derived from a study of blood T cell repertoires in COVID-19. CDR3 length equals 15 residues. Trimming left V 3 bases short and J 4 bases short, with 16 bases between. Germline values: CDR1 SGHKS, CDR2 YYEKEE (reference sequence). V gene TRBV5-5 combines with J gene TRBJ1-2, with D possibly matching TRBD1 (6 bases). The TCR was taken from a young woman who had recovered from COVID-19. The sequenced material came from PBMCs or T cells enriched from blood (not recorded which). The CDR3 loop is CASSSSTGSGYGYTF. The CDR3 DNA follows: TGTGCCAGCAGCTCAAGTACAGGGTCGGGCTATGGCTACACCTTC.